Presented here are 22 T cell receptor beta chains from one specimen sequenced in a study of T cells after posttransplantation cyclophosphamide. Assay used: immunoSEQ multiplex PCR; TCRdb lists only in-frame clones, some missing. Found here are more than 10,000 clones, roughly 80% of them singletons; the top ten hold approximately 5.4%. Treatment was busulfan-fludarabine conditioning, a marrow graft, and cyclophosphamide on days +3 and +4. Sequenced here: PBMCs, sampled after allogeneic stem cell transplant with posttransplant cyclophosphamide. The receptors derive from a female patient aged 50-59 years who received an allogeneic stem cell transplant from a related donor, was CMV-positive, and had no GVHD. A share of the T cells may be of graft donor origin.

CDR3 sequence reads: CASSLSRGSGNTIYF. The DNA of the CDR3 is TGTGCCAGCAGCCTGAGCAGGGGATCTGGAAACACCATATATTTT. This chain joins TRBV7-8 and TRBJ1-3; D possibly corresponds to TRBD1 (6 bases). Germline V lookup: CDR1 SGHVS, CDR2 FQNEAQ. Trimming stripped 5 bases from V and 1 base from J, with 12 bases between. The CDR3 covers 15 residues.

The chain uses TRBV6-5 and TRBJ1-1; D is unresolved. Germline V lookup: CDR1 MNHEY, CDR2 SVGAGI. V lost 6 bases, J lost 2 bases, and 13 bases lay in between. This CDR3 comprises 14 residues. The CDR3 DNA follows: TGTGCCAGCAGCTCACAGATTTTTAACACTGAAGCTTTCTTT. The encoded protein is CASSSQIFNTEAFF.

The J gene is TRBJ2-3, the V gene TRBV20-1, with D unclear. The germline V gene encodes CDR1 DFQATT and CDR2 SNEGSKA (reference sequence). The ends were cut back, 3 bases at V and 5 bases at J, with 6 bases in the middle. The CDR3 loop spans 11 amino acids. Here the CDR3 DNA reads TGCAGTGCTAGTTCGGGAGATACGCAGTATTTT. Its protein is CSASSGDTQYF.

This clone occurred a few times. The CDR3 region is CASSLGGGGQPQHF. CDR3 nucleotides: TGTGCCAGCAGCCTCGGGGGAGGCGGACAGCCCCAGCATTTT. V is TRBV4-2 and J is TRBJ1-5; TRBD1 is a possible D gene (5 bases). Germline V CDR1 and CDR2: LGHNA, YNFKEQ. V lost 4 bases and J lost 7, with 14 bases in between. The CDR3 has 14 residues.

This clone was seen a handful of times. The rearrangement uses TRBV7-9 and TRBJ1-2, with 9 bases lining up with TRBD1. V dropped 4 bases and J dropped 4; count of bases not matched to a gene: 4. The CDR3 length is 14 residues. Germline CDR1 SEHNR, CDR2 FQNEAQ (reference sequence). The CDR3 protein is CASSSGQGIYGYTF. CDR3 bases: TGTGCCAGCAGCTCTGGACAGGGGATCTATGGCTACACCTTC.

A single count supports this clone. This chain connects TRBV18 to TRBJ2-1; D is perhaps TRBD1 (5 bases). Per the germline V gene, CDR1 is KGHSH and CDR2 is LQKENI. V was pared by 4 bases and J by 5 bases, with 12 bases between. This CDR3 has 14 residues. The CDR3 DNA reads TGTGCCAGCTCACGATCGACAGAGGACAATGAGCAGTTCTTC. It specifies CASSRSTEDNEQFF.

The V call is TRBV28, the J call TRBJ2-3; D is perhaps TRBD2 (6 bases). V was clipped by 6 bases and J by 5 bases, with 9 bases between them. Germline V gene sequence: CDR1 MDHEN, CDR2 SYDVKM. The CDR3 extends over 12 amino acids. The DNA of the CDR3 is TGTGCCAGCAGACTAGCAGGAGATACGCAGTATTTT. Its translation is CASRLAGDTQYF.

This chain uses TRBV7-6 with TRBJ2-2; D call uncertain. Trimming cost V 3 bases and J 0 bases, with 8 bases left between them. The germline gives CDR1 SGHVS, CDR2 FNYEAQ. CDR3 length: 15 residues. DNA for the CDR3: TGTGCCAGCAGCTTCACGGGTACGAACACCGGGGAGCTGTTTTTT. Amino acids: CASSFTGTNTGELFF. Together with reference TRBV7-6 and TRBJ2-2, the CDR3 gives the full variable domain: GAGVSQSPRYKVTKRGQDVALRCDPISGHVSLYWYRQALGQGPEFLTYFNYEAQQDKSGLPNDRFSAERPEGSISTLTIQRTEQRDSAMYRCASSFTGTNTGELFFGEGSRLTVL.

By its share, this clone is medium-sized. The chain is built from TRBV6-1 and TRBJ1-1; D unresolved. This CDR3 has 11 amino acids. In germline, CDR1 is MNHNS, CDR2 SASEGT. Trimming took 7 bases from V and 4 from J, leaving 7 bases between them. CDR3 sequence: CASTLATEAFF. The CDR3 DNA sequence: TGTGCCAGCACTCTGGCCACTGAAGCTTTCTTT.

This clone was counted a single time. The rearrangement joins TRBV7-2 to TRBJ2-3, with TRBD2 as a possible D gene (6 bases). This CDR3 comprises 15 residues. V lost 1 base, J lost 4 bases, and 12 bases lay in between. Germline V CDR1 and CDR2: SGHTA, FQGNSA. For the CDR3, the DNA is TGTGCCAGCAGCTTAGTAACCGGGACTGCAGATACGCAGTATTTT. This codes for CASSLVTGTADTQYF.

The chain couples TRBV7-6 to TRBJ2-5, with TRBD2 matching over 12 bases. The CDR3 runs 17 residues. J gave up 5 bases and V 1 base, and 8 bases lay outside the gene matches. The germline V gene has CDR1 SGHVS and CDR2 FNYEAQ. The CDR3 is CASSLEASGGALETQYF. As DNA, the CDR3 is TGTGCCAGCAGCTTAGAGGCTAGCGGGGGGGCCTTGGAGACCCAGTACTTC.

The chain is built from TRBV7-3 and TRBJ2-5; D possibly corresponds to TRBD1 (6 bases). The V gene lost 5 bases and the J gene lost 4 bases, with 17 bases spanning the gap. The CDR3 sequence is 15 residues long. Germline CDR1 is SGHTA and CDR2 is FQGTGA. CDR3 DNA sequence: TGTGCCAGCAGCCCCATCGGGGACATAGGAGAGACCCAGTACTTC. Its translation is CASSPIGDIGETQYF.

This rearrangement joins TRBV6-1 to TRBJ1-2; possible D gene TRBD1, 5 bases. CDR1 MNHNS and CDR2 SASEGT come from the germline V gene. This CDR3 region has 14 residues. Trimming took 3 bases from V and 6 from J, leaving 14 bases between them. The CDR3 DNA reads TGTGCCAGCAGTGATTCAAGGGGAAGGGATGGCTACACCTTC. It specifies CASSDSRGRDGYTF.

CDR3 amino acids: CASSPQGSAYGYTF. CDR3 in DNA: TGTGCCAGCAGCCCCCAGGGCAGCGCCTATGGCTACACCTTC. The V gene is TRBV7-2, the J gene TRBJ1-2; possible D gene TRBD1, 5 bases. CDR1 SGHTA and CDR2 FQGNSA come from the germline V gene. CDR3 length: 14 amino acids. The ends were cut back, 5 bases at V and 4 bases at J, with 14 bases in the middle.

The genes are TRBV5-6 and TRBJ2-5; maybe TRBD1 (6 bases). The CDR3 is 14 residues long. Trimming removed 4 bases from V and 5 bases from J, with 15 bases in between. CDR1 and CDR2 from the germline V gene are SGHDT and YYEEEE. CDR3 region: CASSMRQVRETQYF. The CDR3 coding sequence is TGTGCCAGCAGCATGCGACAGGTCAGGGAGACCCAGTACTTC. Full variable domain (rest looked up from reference TRBV5-6 and TRBJ2-5): DAGVTQSPTHLIKTRGQQVTLRCSPKSGHDTVSWYQQALGQGPQFIFQYYEEEERQRGNFPDRFSGHQFPNYSSELNVNALLLGDSALYLCASSMRQVRETQYFGPGTRLLVL.

This rearrangement joins TRBV18 to TRBJ1-2, with TRBD1 identical over 8 bases. Germline V gives CDR1 KGHSH, CDR2 LQKENI. With 4 bases clipped from V and 6 bases from J, the junction kept 10 bases outside the gene matches. This CDR3 region has 15 residues. The CDR3 is CASSLFSGGADGYTF. The CDR3 DNA follows: TGTGCCAGCTCACTTTTCTCAGGGGGCGCAGATGGCTACACCTTC. The full variable domain, rest sourced from reference TRBV18 and TRBJ1-2, is NAGVMQNPRHLVRRRGQEARLRCSPMKGHSHVYWYRQLPEEGLKFMVYLQKENIIDESGMPKERFSAEFPKEGPSILRIQQVVRGDSAAYFCASSLFSGGADGYTFGSGTRLTVV.

The V and J genes are TRBV10-2 and TRBJ2-7; D ambiguous. The V and J ends lost 4 bases and 4 bases respectively, with 5 bases between them. CDR3 length: 11 residues. Germline V lookup: CDR1 WSHSY, CDR2 SAAADI. The CDR3 region has the DNA TGCGCCAGCAGTGCGAGTTACGAGCAGTACTTC. Protein product: CASSASYEQYF.

The V gene is TRBV13, the J gene TRBJ2-1, with 8 bases fitting TRBD1. V lost 5 bases and J lost 8; bases outside the gene matches: 8. CDR3 length equals 14 residues. The germline V gene encodes CDR1 PRHDT and CDR2 FYEKMQ (reference sequence). The CDR3 nucleotides read TGTGCCAGCAGCGTCTGGACAGGGAGGTATGAGCAGTTCTTC. This encodes CASSVWTGRYEQFF.

The rearrangement joins TRBV30 to TRBJ1-4, with 9 bases fitting TRBD1. Germline-derived CDR1 and CDR2 are GTSNPN and SVGIG (reference sequence). J lost 6 bases, V lost 5 bases, and 4 bases had no gene match. The CDR3 runs 13 residues. The CDR3 nucleotides read TGTGCCTGGGGACAGGGGCCGGATGAAAAACTGTTTTTT. The encoded protein is CAWGQGPDEKLFF. The whole variable domain, filled in from reference TRBV30 and TRBJ1-4, reads SQTIHQWPATLVQPVGSPLSLECTVEGTSNPNLYWYRQAAGRGLQLLFYSVGIGQISSEVPQNLSASRPQDRQFILSSKKLLLSDSGFYLCAWGQGPDEKLFFGSGTQLSVL.

The chain links TRBV5-4 to TRBJ2-3; 10 bases are shared with TRBD2. Germline V lookup: CDR1 SGHNT, CDR2 YYREEE (reference sequence). The junction had 3 bases not matched to a gene; V was cut back by 0 bases and J by 2 bases. CDR3 length: 16 residues. The CDR3 sequence is CASSLELAGITDTQYF. The CDR3 DNA is TGTGCCAGCAGCTTGGAACTAGCGGGGATCACAGATACGCAGTATTTT.

About this clone: At one of its ends the junction is not consistent with the germline gene, which may arise from a read error. The rearrangement joins TRBV7-7 to TRBJ2-1; 12 bases fit TRBD2. Germline CDR1 is SSHAT and CDR2 is FNYEAQ (reference sequence). The CDR3 is made up of 20 amino acids. Here the CDR3 DNA reads TGTGCTAGCAGCTTAGGTCCCCCCTCTAGCGGGGGGGCCCTCTACAATGAGCAGTTCTTC. Its translation: CASSLGPPSSGGALYNEQFF.

This rearrangement joins TRBV4-1 to TRBJ1-4, with a tentative D call TRBD1 (5 bases). Deletions cut 0 bases from V and 4 bases from J, with 12 bases between. This CDR3 has 16 residues. Germline V gene lookup returns CDR1 MGHRA and CDR2 YSYEKL. Here the CDR3 DNA reads TGCGCCAGCAGCCAAGAGGTCAGGGTCAGTAATGAAAAACTGTTTTTT. Protein product: CASSQEVRVSNEKLFF.